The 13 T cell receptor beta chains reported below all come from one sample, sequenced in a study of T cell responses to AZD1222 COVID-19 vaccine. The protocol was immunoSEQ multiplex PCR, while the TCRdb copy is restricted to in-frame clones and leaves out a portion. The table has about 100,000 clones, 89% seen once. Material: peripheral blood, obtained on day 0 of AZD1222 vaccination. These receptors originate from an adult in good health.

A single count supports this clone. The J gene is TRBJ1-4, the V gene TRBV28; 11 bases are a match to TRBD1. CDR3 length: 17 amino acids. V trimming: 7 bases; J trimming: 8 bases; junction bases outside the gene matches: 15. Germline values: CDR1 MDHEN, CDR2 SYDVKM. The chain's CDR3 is CASNSRTGGHLGEKLFF. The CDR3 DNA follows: TGTGCCAGCAACAGTAGGACAGGGGGCCATCTTGGGGAAAAACTGTTTTTT.

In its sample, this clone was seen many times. The chain's CDR3 is CASSHGQGGVVGQPQHF. CDR3 nucleotide sequence: TGCGCCAGCAGCCACGGACAGGGCGGTGTGGTGGGTCAGCCCCAGCATTTT. The rearrangement uses TRBV4-1 and TRBJ1-5; the match to TRBD1 covers 8 bases. The germline gives CDR1 MGHRA, CDR2 YSYEKL. The V and J ends lost 3 bases and 6 bases, in that order; junction bases with no gene match: 13. There are 17 residues in the CDR3.

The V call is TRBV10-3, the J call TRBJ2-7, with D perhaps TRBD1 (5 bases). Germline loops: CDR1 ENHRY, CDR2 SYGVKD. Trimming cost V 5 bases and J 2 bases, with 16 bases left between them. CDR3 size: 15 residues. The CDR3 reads CAISQLTRGTYEQYF. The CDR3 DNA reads TGTGCCATCAGTCAACTCACAAGGGGTACCTACGAGCAGTACTTC.

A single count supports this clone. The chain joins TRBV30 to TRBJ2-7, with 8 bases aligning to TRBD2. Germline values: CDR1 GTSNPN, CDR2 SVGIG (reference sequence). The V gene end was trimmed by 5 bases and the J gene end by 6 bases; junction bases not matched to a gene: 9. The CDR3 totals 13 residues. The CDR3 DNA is TGTGCCTGGGGTCCGGGAGGGCCGTCCGAGCAGTACTTC. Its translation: CAWGPGGPSEQYF.

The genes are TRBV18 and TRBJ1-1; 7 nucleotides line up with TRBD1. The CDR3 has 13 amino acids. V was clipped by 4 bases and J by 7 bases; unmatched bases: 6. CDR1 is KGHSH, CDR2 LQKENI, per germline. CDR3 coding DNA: TGTGCCAGCTCACAGGGGACAGCCTATGAAGCTTTCTTT. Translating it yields CASSQGTAYEAFF.

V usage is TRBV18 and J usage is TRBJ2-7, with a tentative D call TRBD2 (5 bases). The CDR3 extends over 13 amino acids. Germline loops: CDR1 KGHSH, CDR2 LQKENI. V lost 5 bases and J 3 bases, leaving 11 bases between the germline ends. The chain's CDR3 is CASSGLAGYEQYF. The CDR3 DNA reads TGTGCCAGCTCAGGGTTGGCGGGCTACGAGCAGTACTTC.

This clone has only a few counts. CDR3 DNA sequence: TGTGCCAGCACCAACCAGGTCGTATCATCCCAGTACTTC. This translates into CASTNQVVSSQYF. V and J are TRBV5-6 and TRBJ2-4, with no clear D. This CDR3 comprises 13 residues. The germline V gene encodes CDR1 SGHDT and CDR2 YYEEEE. V gave up 6 bases and J gave up 13 bases, with 20 bases separating them.

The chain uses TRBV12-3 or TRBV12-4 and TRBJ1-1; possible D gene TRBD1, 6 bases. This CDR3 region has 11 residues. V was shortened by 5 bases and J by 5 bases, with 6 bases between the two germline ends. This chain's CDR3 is CASSQGTEAFF. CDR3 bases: TGTGCCAGCAGTCAGGGGACTGAAGCTTTCTTT.

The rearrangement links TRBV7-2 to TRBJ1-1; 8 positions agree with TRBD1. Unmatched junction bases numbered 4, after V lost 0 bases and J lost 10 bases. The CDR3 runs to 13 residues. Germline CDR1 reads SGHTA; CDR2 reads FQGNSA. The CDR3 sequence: CASSLARGRGAFF. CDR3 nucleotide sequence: TGTGCCAGCAGCTTAGCCAGGGGGCGCGGAGCTTTCTTT.

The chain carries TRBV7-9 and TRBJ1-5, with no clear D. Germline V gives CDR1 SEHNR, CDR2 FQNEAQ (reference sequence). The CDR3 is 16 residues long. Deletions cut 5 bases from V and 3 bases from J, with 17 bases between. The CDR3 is CASSQSQNGNNQPQHF. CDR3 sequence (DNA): TGTGCCAGCAGCCAATCCCAGAATGGGAACAATCAGCCCCAGCATTTT.

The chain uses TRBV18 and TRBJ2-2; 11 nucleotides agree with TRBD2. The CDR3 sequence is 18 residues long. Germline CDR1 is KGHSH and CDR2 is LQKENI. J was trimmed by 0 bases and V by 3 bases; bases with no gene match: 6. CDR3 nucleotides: TGTGCCAGCTCACCGCTAGCGGGAGGACTCGCGAACACCGGGGAGCTGTTTTTT. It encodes CASSPLAGGLANTGELFF.

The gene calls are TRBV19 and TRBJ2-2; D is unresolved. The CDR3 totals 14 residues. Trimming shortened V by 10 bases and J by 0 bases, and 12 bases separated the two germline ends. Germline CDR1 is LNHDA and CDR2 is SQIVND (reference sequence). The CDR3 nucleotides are TGTGCCACTCAGCACTCCTCGAACACCGGGGAGCTGTTTTTT. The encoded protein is CATQHSSNTGELFF.

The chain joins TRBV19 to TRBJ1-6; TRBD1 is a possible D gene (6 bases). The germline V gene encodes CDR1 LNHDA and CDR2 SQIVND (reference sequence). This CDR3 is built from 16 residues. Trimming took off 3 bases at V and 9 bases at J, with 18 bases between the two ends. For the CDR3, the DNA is TGTGCCAGTAGTATTTCAGGGGATCCCAGAATTTCACCCCTCCACTTT. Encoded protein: CASSISGDPRISPLHF.